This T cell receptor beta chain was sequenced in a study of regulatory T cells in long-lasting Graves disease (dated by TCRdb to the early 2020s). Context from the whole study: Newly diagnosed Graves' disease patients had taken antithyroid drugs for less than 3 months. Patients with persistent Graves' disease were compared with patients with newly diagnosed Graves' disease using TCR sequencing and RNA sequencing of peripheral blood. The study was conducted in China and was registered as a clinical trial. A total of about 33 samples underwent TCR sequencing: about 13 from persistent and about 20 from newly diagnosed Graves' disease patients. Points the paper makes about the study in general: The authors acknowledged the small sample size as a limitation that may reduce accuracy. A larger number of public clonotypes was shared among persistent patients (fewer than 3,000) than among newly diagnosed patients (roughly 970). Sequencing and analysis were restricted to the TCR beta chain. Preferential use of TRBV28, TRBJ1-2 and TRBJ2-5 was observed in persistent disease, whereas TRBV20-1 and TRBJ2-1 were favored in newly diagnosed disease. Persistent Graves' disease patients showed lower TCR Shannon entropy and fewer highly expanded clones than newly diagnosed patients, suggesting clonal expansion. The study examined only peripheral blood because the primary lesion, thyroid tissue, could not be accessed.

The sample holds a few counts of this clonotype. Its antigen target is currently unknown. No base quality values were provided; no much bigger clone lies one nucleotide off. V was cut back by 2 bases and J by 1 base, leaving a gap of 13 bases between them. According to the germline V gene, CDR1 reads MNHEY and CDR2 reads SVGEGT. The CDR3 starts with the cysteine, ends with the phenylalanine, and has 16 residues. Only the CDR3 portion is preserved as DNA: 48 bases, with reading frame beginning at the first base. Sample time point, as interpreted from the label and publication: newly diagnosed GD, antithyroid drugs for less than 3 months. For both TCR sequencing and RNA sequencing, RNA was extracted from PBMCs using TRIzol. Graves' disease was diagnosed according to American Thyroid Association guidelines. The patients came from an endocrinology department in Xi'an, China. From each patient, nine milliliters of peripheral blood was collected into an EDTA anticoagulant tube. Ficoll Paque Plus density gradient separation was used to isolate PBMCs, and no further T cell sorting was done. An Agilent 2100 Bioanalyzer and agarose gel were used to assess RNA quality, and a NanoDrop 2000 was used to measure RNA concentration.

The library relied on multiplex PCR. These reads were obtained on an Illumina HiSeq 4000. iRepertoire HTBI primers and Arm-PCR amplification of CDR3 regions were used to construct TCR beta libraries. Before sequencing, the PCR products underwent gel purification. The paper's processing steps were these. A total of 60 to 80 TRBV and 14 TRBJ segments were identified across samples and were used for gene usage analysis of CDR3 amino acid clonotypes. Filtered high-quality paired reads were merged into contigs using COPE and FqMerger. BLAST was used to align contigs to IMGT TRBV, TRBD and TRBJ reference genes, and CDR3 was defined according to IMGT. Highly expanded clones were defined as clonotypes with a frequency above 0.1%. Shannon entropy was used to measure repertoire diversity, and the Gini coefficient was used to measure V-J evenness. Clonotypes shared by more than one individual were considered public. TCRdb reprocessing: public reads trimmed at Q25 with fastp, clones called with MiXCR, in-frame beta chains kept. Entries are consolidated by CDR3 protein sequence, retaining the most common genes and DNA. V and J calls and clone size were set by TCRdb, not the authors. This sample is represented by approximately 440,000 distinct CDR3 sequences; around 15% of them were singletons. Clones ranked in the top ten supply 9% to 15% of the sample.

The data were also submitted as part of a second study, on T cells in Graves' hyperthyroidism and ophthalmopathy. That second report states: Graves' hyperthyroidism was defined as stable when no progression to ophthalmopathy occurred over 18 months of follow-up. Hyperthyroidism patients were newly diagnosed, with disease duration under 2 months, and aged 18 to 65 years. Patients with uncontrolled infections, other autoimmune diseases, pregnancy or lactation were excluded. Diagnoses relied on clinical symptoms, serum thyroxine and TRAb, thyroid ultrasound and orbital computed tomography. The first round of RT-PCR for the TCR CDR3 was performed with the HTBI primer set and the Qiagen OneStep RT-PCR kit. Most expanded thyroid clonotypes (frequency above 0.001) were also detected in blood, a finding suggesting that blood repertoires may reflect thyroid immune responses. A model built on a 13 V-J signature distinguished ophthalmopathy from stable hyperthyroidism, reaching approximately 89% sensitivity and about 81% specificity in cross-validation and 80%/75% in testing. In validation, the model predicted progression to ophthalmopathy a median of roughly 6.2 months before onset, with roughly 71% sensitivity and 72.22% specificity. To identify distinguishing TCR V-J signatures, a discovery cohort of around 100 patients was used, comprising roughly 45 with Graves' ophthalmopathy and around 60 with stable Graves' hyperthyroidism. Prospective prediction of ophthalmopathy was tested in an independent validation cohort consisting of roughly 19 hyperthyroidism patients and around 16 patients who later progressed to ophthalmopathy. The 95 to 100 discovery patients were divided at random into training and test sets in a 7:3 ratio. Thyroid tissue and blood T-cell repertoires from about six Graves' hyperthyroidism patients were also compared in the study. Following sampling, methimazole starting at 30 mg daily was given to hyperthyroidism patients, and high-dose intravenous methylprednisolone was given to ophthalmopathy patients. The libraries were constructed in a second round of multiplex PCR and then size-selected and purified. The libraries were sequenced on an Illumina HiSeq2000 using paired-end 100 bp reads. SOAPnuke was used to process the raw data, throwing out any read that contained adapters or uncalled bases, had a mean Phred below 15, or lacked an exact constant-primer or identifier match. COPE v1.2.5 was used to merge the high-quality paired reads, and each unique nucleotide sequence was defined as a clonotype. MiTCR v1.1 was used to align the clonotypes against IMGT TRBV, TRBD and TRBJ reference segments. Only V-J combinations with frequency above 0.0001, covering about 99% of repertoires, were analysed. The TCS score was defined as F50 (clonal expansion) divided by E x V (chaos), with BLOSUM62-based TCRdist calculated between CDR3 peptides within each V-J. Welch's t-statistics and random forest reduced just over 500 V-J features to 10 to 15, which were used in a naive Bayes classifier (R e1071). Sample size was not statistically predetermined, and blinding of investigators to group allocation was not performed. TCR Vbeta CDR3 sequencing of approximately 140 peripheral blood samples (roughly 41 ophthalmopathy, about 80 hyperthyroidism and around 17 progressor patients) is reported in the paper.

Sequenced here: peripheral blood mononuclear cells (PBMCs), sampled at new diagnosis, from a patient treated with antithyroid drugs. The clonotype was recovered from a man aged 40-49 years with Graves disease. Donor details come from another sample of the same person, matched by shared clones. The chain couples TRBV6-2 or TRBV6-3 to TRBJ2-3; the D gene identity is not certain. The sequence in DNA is TGTGCCAGCAGTTACCGATCCGGGCTAGGCACAGATACGCAGTATTTT. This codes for CASSYRSGLGTDTQYF.